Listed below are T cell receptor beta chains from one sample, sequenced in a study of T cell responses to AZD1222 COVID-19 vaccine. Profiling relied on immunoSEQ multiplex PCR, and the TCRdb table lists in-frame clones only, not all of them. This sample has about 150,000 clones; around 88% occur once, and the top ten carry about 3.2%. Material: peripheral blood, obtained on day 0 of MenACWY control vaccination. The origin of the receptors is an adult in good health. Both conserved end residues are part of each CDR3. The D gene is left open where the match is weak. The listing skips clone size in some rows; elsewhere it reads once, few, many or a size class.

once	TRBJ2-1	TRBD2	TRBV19	CASNSGGALLYEQFF	TGTGCCAGTAATAGCGGGGGGGCTCTACTTTATGAGCAGTTCTTC
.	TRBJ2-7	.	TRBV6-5	CASSLDGYEQYF	TGTGCCAGCAGTCTAGACGGCTACGAGCAGTACTTC
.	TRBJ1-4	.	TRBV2	CASSESRANNEKLFF	TGTGCCAGCAGTGAATCCCGCGCCAATAATGAAAAACTGTTTTTT
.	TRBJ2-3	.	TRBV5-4	CASSVDRDTQYF	TGTGCCAGCAGCGTCGACAGAGATACGCAGTATTTT
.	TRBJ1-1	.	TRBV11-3	CASSLSHINTEAFF	TGTGCCAGCAGCTTATCGCATATCAACACTGAAGCTTTCTTT
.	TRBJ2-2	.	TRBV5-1	CASSQRRNTGELFF	TGCGCCAGCAGCCAGAGACGGAACACCGGGGAGCTGTTTTTT
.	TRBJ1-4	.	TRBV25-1	CASSESKGNEKLFF	TGTGCCAGCAGTGAATCTAAGGGGAATGAAAAACTGTTTTTT
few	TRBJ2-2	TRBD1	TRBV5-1	CASSLAGTGNGELFF	TGCGCCAGCAGCCTGGCCGGGACAGGGAACGGGGAGCTGTTTTTT
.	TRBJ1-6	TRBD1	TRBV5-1	CASSWRDSRNSPLHF	TGCGCCAGCAGCTGGAGGGACAGCCGTAATTCACCCCTCCACTTT
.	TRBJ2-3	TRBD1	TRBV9	CASSVRDRGHTDTQYF	TGTGCCAGCAGCGTAAGGGACAGGGGGCATACAGATACGCAGTATTTT
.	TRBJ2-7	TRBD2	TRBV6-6	CASSYERGAYEQYF	TGTGCCAGCAGTTACGAGCGGGGTGCCTACGAGCAGTACTTC
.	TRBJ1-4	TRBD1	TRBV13	CASSARQGTNEKLFF	TGTGCCAGCAGCGCCCGACAGGGAACTAATGAAAAACTGTTTTTT
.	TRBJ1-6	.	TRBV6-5	CASSDLSGSPLHF	TGTGCCAGCAGCGACCTCAGCGGTTCACCCCTCCACTTT
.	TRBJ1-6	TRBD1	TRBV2	CASSEVGTGDSPLHF	TGTGCCAGCAGTGAGGTTGGGACAGGGGATTCACCCCTCCACTTT
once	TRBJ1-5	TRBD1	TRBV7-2	CASSFGTVNSNQPQHF	TGTGCCAGCAGCTTTGGGACAGTCAATAGCAATCAGCCCCAGCATTTT
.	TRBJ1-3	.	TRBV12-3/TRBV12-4	CASTQDSGNTIYF	TGTGCCAGCACACAAGACAGTGGAAACACCATATATTTT
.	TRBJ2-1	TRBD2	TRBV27	CASSALGLAGGSYNEQFF	TGTGCCAGCAGTGCCCTGGGTCTAGCGGGGGGTTCCTACAATGAGCAGTTCTTC
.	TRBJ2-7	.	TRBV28	CASSSELRTATPPHF	TGTGCCAGCAGTTCGGAGCTACGGACAGCTACCCCCCCACACTTC
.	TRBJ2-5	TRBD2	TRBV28	CASSSSGSRETQYF	TGTGCCAGCAGTTCTAGCGGGAGCCGGGAGACCCAGTACTTC
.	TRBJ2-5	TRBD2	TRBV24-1	CATSDMASGGHQETQYF	TGTGCCACCAGTGATATGGCTAGCGGGGGCCACCAAGAGACCCAGTACTTC
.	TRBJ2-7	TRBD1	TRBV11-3	CASSFTGQAGEQYF	TGTGCCAGCAGCTTTACCGGACAGGCTGGGGAGCAGTACTTC
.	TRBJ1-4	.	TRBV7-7	CASSLDNNEKLFF	TGTGCTAGCAGCTTAGACAATAATGAAAAACTGTTTTTT
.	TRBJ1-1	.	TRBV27	CASSLFSIQSPRETEAFF	TGTGCCAGCAGTTTATTTTCTATACAGTCTCCCCGGGAGACTGAAGCTTTCTTT
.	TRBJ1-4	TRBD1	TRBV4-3	CASSQDTGVLGEKLFF	TGCGCCAGCAGCCAAGACACAGGGGTTCTGGGGGAAAAACTGTTTTTT
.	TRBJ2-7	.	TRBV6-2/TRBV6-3	CASSFTRSYEQYF	TGTGCCAGCAGTTTTACTAGGTCCTACGAGCAGTACTTC
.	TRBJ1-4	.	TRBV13	CASSSGQGGSEKLFF	TGTGCCAGCAGCTCGGGACAAGGTGGAAGTGAAAAACTGTTTTTT
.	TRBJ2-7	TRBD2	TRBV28	CASSSSGTSTYEQYF	TGTGCCAGCAGTTCTTCTGGGACTAGTACCTACGAGCAGTACTTC
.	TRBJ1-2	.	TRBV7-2	CASSSQPRPGDGYTF	TGTGCCAGCAGCTCACAACCCCGTCCTGGAGATGGCTACACCTTC
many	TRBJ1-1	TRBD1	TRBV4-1	CASSQVRTGKNTEAFF	TGCGCCAGCAGCCAAGTCCGGACAGGGAAGAACACTGAAGCTTTCTTT
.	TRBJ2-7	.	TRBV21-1	CASNRQPYRVQQYF	TGTGCCAGCAACAGACAACCTTACAGGGTCCAGCAGTACTTC
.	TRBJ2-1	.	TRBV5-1	CASSPREFREQFF	TGCGCCAGCAGCCCTAGAGAGTTCCGTGAGCAGTTCTTC
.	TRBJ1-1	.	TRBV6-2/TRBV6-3	CASSWKPGAQNTEAFF	TGTGCCAGCAGTTGGAAACCGGGAGCCCAGAACACTGAAGCTTTCTTT
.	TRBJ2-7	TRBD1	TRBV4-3	CASSQVRGQGTYEQYF	TGCGCCAGCAGCCAAGTCAGAGGACAGGGAACCTACGAGCAGTACTTC
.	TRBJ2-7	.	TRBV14	CASSSSGSTLEGRYEQYF	TGTGCCAGCAGTTCAAGCGGATCTACGTTGGAGGGAAGGTACGAGCAGTACTTC
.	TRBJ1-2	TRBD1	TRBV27	CASSLRQGFYGYTF	TGTGCCAGCAGCCTTAGACAGGGATTTTATGGCTACACCTTC
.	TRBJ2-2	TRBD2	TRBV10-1	CASSESGGRETGELFF	TGCGCCAGCAGTGAGTCGGGCGGGAGAGAGACCGGGGAGCTGTTTTTT
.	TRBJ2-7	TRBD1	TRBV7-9	CASSGPGQGEGEQYF	TGTGCCAGCAGCGGCCCGGGACAGGGGGAAGGCGAGCAGTACTTC
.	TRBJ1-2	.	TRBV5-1	CASSFGGHDDYGYTF	TGCGCCAGCAGCTTTGGAGGGCACGATGACTATGGCTACACCTTC
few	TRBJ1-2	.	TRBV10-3	CAIKRAGVGGYTF	TGTGCCATCAAGAGGGCCGGGGTCGGTGGCTACACCTTC
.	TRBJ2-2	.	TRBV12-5	CASGLILRGTGELFF	TGTGCTAGTGGTTTGATTCTCCGGGGCACCGGGGAGCTGTTTTTT
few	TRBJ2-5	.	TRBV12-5	CASGLERGQTQYF	TGTGCTAGTGGTTTAGAGAGGGGACAGACCCAGTACTTC
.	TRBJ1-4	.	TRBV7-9	CASSFRGPNEKLFF	TGTGCCAGCAGCTTCAGGGGTCCTAATGAAAAACTGTTTTTT
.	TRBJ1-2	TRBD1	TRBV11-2	CASSLEGQGVRGYTF	TGTGCCAGCAGCTTAGAGGGACAGGGGGTAAGAGGCTACACCTTC
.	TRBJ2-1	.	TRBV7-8	CASRGGTSYNEQFF	TGTGCCAGCAGGGGCGGGACTTCCTACAATGAGCAGTTCTTC
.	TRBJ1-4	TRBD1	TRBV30	CAWREPGQGVEKLFF	TGTGCCTGGAGAGAACCGGGACAGGGGGTCGAAAAACTGTTTTTT
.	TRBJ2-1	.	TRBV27	CASSLLNLRGLGGYNEQFF	TGTGCCAGCAGTTTACTCAACCTCAGGGGGTTGGGGGGTTACAATGAGCAGTTCTTC
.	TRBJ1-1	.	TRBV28	CASRFGTSGRAFF	TGTGCCAGCAGATTCGGGACTTCGGGTCGGGCTTTCTTT